The rows below give T cell receptor beta chains drawn from one sample of a study of blood T cell repertoires in COVID-19. Produced via immunoSEQ multiplex PCR; TCRdb's table is partial and in-frame only. The table lists approximately 440,000 clones, around 89% of them singletons. The material sequenced was peripheral blood. These receptors originate from a woman aged 50 to 60 with COVID-19, enrolled during active disease. CDR3s include the opening cysteine and the closing phenylalanine or tryptophan. Each record gives: clone size, V gene, J gene, D gene, CDR3 protein, CDR3 DNA. The D gene is left open where the match is weak. Size values are once, few and many counts, or a class for expanded clones, and some rows have none.

NA	TRBV2	TRBJ1-2	NA	CASSEGATNYGYTF	TGTGCCAGCAGTGAAGGAGCAACGAACTATGGCTACACCTTC
NA	TRBV2	TRBJ1-4	TRBD1	CASSTGTGLNFNEKLFF	TGTGCCAGCAGTACCGGGACAGGCCTCAATTTTAATGAAAAACTGTTTTTT
NA	TRBV5-1	TRBJ2-7	NA	CASNSGASYEQYF	TGCGCCAGCAATTCAGGGGCCTCCTACGAGCAGTACTTC
NA	TRBV6-5	TRBJ1-1	NA	CASRSPGEMNTEAFF	TGTGCCAGCAGGTCACCAGGGGAAATGAACACTGAAGCTTTCTTT
few	TRBV19	TRBJ1-5	NA	CASTWGQGGLGDQPQHF	TGTGCCAGTACGTGGGGGCAGGGAGGGTTAGGCGATCAGCCCCAGCATTTT
NA	TRBV2	TRBJ2-3	NA	CASSEARLDTQYF	TGTGCCAGCAGTGAAGCGCGGCTAGATACGCAGTATTTT
NA	TRBV4-1	TRBJ2-3	TRBD1	CASSQGETGGKDTQYF	TGCGCCAGCAGCCAAGGAGAGACAGGGGGGAAGGATACGCAGTATTTT
NA	TRBV19	TRBJ2-5	TRBD2	CASSIGTTSGGYQETQYF	TGTGCCAGTAGTATAGGGACAACTAGCGGGGGGTACCAAGAGACCCAGTACTTC
NA	TRBV7-2	TRBJ2-7	NA	CASSLLVGGYEQYF	TGTGCCAGCAGCTTATTGGTGGGGGGCTACGAGCAGTACTTC
NA	TRBV5-4	TRBJ1-2	NA	CASSLSVGLHGYTF	TGTGCCAGCAGCTTGTCAGTTGGTCTGCATGGCTACACCTTC
few	TRBV3-1/TRBV3-2	TRBJ2-7	TRBD1	CASSDRGAYEQYF	TGTGCCAGCAGTGACAGGGGGGCCTACGAGCAGTACTTC
NA	TRBV5-6	TRBJ2-7	TRBD2	CASSLGRRLAREQYF	TGTGCCAGCAGCTTAGGCCGCCGACTAGCACGAGAGCAGTACTTC
NA	TRBV3-1/TRBV3-2	TRBJ2-5	TRBD2	CASSPRSGGFQETQYF	TGTGCCAGCAGCCCAAGGAGCGGGGGATTCCAAGAGACCCAGTACTTC
NA	TRBV19	TRBJ1-5	TRBD1	CASSIARGVNQPQHF	TGTGCCAGTAGTATAGCCAGGGGGGTCAATCAGCCCCAGCATTTT
NA	TRBV25-1	TRBJ2-3	NA	CASSEYRGYSGTDTQYF	TGTGCCAGCAGTGAATATCGAGGATATTCGGGCACAGATACGCAGTATTTT
once	TRBV4-2	TRBJ2-5	TRBD2	CASSPGGRGGYQETQYF	TGTGCCAGCAGCCCCGGAGGACGCGGGGGATACCAAGAGACCCAGTACTTC
few	TRBV4-1	TRBJ1-2	NA	CASSQEGRVYTF	TGCGCCAGCAGCCAAGAAGGGCGGGTGTACACCTTC
once	TRBV25-1	TRBJ2-1	NA	CASSEYGRGLQFF	TGTGCCAGCAGTGAATACGGGAGGGGGCTGCAGTTCTTC
NA	TRBV24-1	TRBJ1-2	NA	CATSDPRTANYGYTF	TGTGCCACCAGTGACCCAAGGACAGCGAACTATGGCTACACCTTC
few	TRBV27	TRBJ1-2	TRBD1	CASSLAGGLDGYTF	TGTGCCAGCAGTTTAGCAGGGGGCTTGGATGGCTACACCTTC
NA	TRBV19	TRBJ2-2	NA	CASSMFGGSNTGELFF	TGTGCCAGTAGTATGTTCGGGGGATCGAACACCGGGGAGCTGTTTTTT
NA	TRBV9	TRBJ1-6	NA	CASSVGATYNSPLHF	TGTGCCAGCAGCGTAGGGGCAACCTATAATTCACCCCTCCACTTT
NA	TRBV4-1	TRBJ2-2	NA	CASSQELANTGELFF	TGCGCCAGCAGCCAGGAACTAGCGAACACCGGGGAGCTGTTTTTT
NA	TRBV7-6	TRBJ2-2	TRBD2	CASSLRGGGTGELFF	TGTGCCAGCAGCTTGCGGGGGGGCGGCACCGGGGAGCTGTTTTTT
NA	TRBV7-6	TRBJ1-5	TRBD1	CASSLQGANQPQHF	TGTGCCAGCAGTCTCCAGGGGGCCAATCAGCCCCAGCATTTT
NA	TRBV20-1	TRBJ1-1	NA	CSSIDHTEAFF	TGCAGTTCCATAGATCACACTGAAGCTTTCTTT
NA	TRBV29-1	TRBJ2-7	NA	CSVETQLTSSYEQYF	TGCAGCGTTGAAACCCAACTGACTAGCTCCTACGAGCAGTACTTC
once	TRBV7-2	TRBJ2-3	TRBD2	CASSLYGGADTQYF	TGTGCCAGCAGCTTATACGGGGGGGCAGATACGCAGTATTTT